The 24 T cell receptor beta chains below were found in one sample sequenced in a study of blood T cells in healthy people across ages (dated by TCRdb to about 2015). The receptor library was made with 5' RACE. The run used an Illumina HiSeq 2500. A second PCR of roughly 7 to 11 cycles was performed with a sample-barcoded 5' primer and a J-beta primer mix. Using fastp at Q25 and MiXCR, TCRdb reprocessed the public reads and kept productive beta chains. Entries that share a CDR3 protein sequence are merged under the most common genes and DNA. The sample table shows 1 million or so distinct CDR3 sequences, and roughly a quarter are seen once. The ten most abundant clones make up about 0.72% of the sample. The sample was also reused in another study, on T cells of mothers and their children.

Source material: blood. Receptors were obtained from a girl between 2 and 10 years old in good health.

This clonotype turned up a few times. The rearrangement joins TRBV6-2 or TRBV6-3 to TRBJ1-1; D call uncertain. V lost 4 bases to trimming and J lost 1 base, with 13 bases between them. Germline-derived CDR1 and CDR2 are MNHEY and SVGEGT. The CDR3 has 15 amino acids. The CDR3 DNA reads as TGTGCCAGCAGTTCCCACCCCGGGAAGAACACTGAAGCTTTCTTT. It encodes CASSSHPGKNTEAFF.

The chain joins TRBV6-5 to TRBJ2-3, with 7 positions matching TRBD2. The CDR3 extends over 14 amino acids. J gave up 9 bases and V 7 bases, and 13 bases lay outside the gene matches. Germline V CDR1 and CDR2: MNHEY, SVGAGI. The CDR3 reads CASKAGVTIRTQYF. CDR3 sequence (DNA): TGTGCCAGCAAGGCGGGGGTAACTATAAGAACGCAGTATTTT.

The J gene is TRBJ2-4, the V gene TRBV7-3; 7 bases match TRBD1. Germline V lookup: CDR1 SGHTA, CDR2 FQGTGA. This CDR3 comprises 17 residues. J was trimmed by 1 base and V by 6 bases; bases with no gene match: 12. CDR3 DNA: TGTGCCAGCAGGTACTCGACAGGGATTGCGGCCAAAAACATTCAGTACTTC. It translates to CASRYSTGIAAKNIQYF.

The rearrangement links TRBV5-6 to TRBJ2-4; D remains ambiguous. This CDR3 is 14 amino acids long. CDR1 is SGHDT and CDR2 is YYEEEE in the germline V gene. V was cut by 6 bases and J by 0 bases, with 10 bases left in between. The CDR3 DNA follows: TGTGCCAGCACCGATCGTAAAGCCAAAAACATTCAGTACTTC. Its protein is CASTDRKAKNIQYF. Full variable domain (missing parts from reference TRBV5-6 and TRBJ2-4): DAGVTQSPTHLIKTRGQQVTLRCSPKSGHDTVSWYQQALGQGPQFIFQYYEEEERQRGNFPDRFSGHQFPNYSSELNVNALLLGDSALYLCASTDRKAKNIQYFGAGTRLSVL.

This clonotype was counted a few times. The rearrangement joins TRBV25-1 to TRBJ2-7; D remains ambiguous. The CDR3 loop spans 11 amino acids. Germline values: CDR1 MGHDK, CDR2 SYGVNS. The V and J ends lost 4 bases and 5 bases respectively, with 6 bases between them. CDR3 in amino acids: CASSGMNEQYF. Here the CDR3 DNA reads TGTGCCAGCAGTGGAATGAACGAGCAGTACTTC.

V is TRBV4-2 and J is TRBJ2-7; D is ambiguous. Between the trimmed V and J ends, which lost 1 base and 6 bases, there was a span of 13 bases. CDR1 and CDR2 (germline): LGHNA, YNFKEQ. CDR3 size: 14 residues. This CDR3 is CASSQAVPSPEQYF. CDR3 nucleotides: TGTGCCAGCAGCCAAGCGGTTCCATCCCCCGAGCAGTACTTC.

This clonotype was detected once. This CDR3 is CASSLRQDSSYEQYF. CDR3 DNA sequence: TGCGCCAGCAGCCTAAGACAGGATAGCTCCTACGAGCAGTACTTC. This sequence joins TRBV4-3 and TRBJ2-7, with D maybe TRBD1 (6 bases). The germline gives CDR1 LGHNA, CDR2 YSLEER. V was pared by 4 bases and J by 0 bases, with 13 bases between. The CDR3 has 15 amino acids.

This clonotype has a handful of counts. The chain links TRBV4-2 to TRBJ1-3; the D is unclear. V lost 1 base to trimming and J lost 3 bases, with 7 bases between them. Germline V gives CDR1 LGHNA, CDR2 YNFKEQ. The CDR3 is 14 residues long. The CDR3 DNA sequence: TGTGCCAGCAGCCAAGGGAACCTTGGAAACACCATATATTTT. Protein sequence: CASSQGNLGNTIYF.

This chain's CDR3 is CSVEDFLGSPASGSAEQYF. CDR3 sequence (DNA): TGCAGCGTTGAAGATTTTTTAGGTTCTCCGGCTAGCGGGAGCGCCGAGCAGTACTTC. This chain joins TRBV29-1 and TRBJ2-7; 10 nucleotides match TRBD2. V dropped 0 bases and J dropped 6; count of bases not matched to a gene: 20. The CDR3 sequence is 19 residues long. CDR1 is SQVTM and CDR2 is ANQGSEA in the germline V gene.

Remarks on this clonotype: A read error may account for a junction end that differs from germline. The chain links TRBV12-3 or TRBV12-4 to TRBJ2-5; 8 bases agree with TRBD1. The CDR3 loop spans 15 amino acids. The CDR3 sequence: CASCEGQGLQEAQYF. CDR3 coding DNA: TGTGCCAGCTGCGAAGGACAGGGCCTACAAGAGGCCCAGTACTTC.

The chain is built from TRBV29-1 and TRBJ2-1; 11 nucleotides match TRBD2. There are 15 residues in the CDR3. The germline V gene encodes CDR1 SQVTM and CDR2 ANQGSEA. J gave up 4 bases and V 3 bases, and 5 bases lay outside the gene matches. CDR3 bases: TGCAGCGTTGAGGGACTAGCGGAAGAATACAATGAGCAGTTCTTC. Translating it yields CSVEGLAEEYNEQFF.

This clonotype came up a few times. The rearrangement joins TRBV7-2 to TRBJ1-5; D possibly corresponds to TRBD1 (5 bases). This CDR3 has 14 amino acids. With 1 base removed from V and 7 bases from J, the gap between germline ends came to 11 bases. Germline V gene lookup returns CDR1 SGHTA and CDR2 FQGNSA. CDR3 sequence (DNA): TGTGCCAGCAGCTTAGGGGGGGATGGACAGCCCCAGCATTTT. Residues: CASSLGGDGQPQHF.

This chain connects TRBV11-2 to TRBJ2-3; D assignment may be TRBD1 or TRBD2 (6 bases each). V lost 1 base and J lost 11, with 22 bases in between. The CDR3 extends over 16 amino acids. CDR1 and CDR2 from the germline V gene are SGHAT and FQNNGV. CDR3 DNA: TGTGCCAGCAGCTTAGCTGGGGGGCACGCTTTCCCCGTGCAGTATTTT. Translation: CASSLAGGHAFPVQYF. The variable domain in full, with the rest retrieved from reference TRBV11-2 and TRBJ2-3, is EAGVAQSPRYKIIEKRQSVAFWCNPISGHATLYWYQQILGQGPKLLIQFQNNGVVDDSQLPKDRFSAERLKGVDSTLKIQPAKLEDSAVYLCASSLAGGHAFPVQYFGPGTRLTVL.

In DNA, the CDR3 is TGTGCCAGCTCCCGGACGGGGTTCGAGACTGAAGCTTTCTTT. Protein product: CASSRTGFETEAFF. The V and J genes are TRBV6-2 or TRBV6-3 and TRBJ1-1, with D unclear. CDR1 is MNHEY, CDR2 SVGEGT, per germline. The CDR3 runs to 14 residues. The ends were cut back, 8 bases at V and 5 bases at J, with 18 bases in the middle.

This clonotype appeared a few times. This chain uses TRBV29-1 with TRBJ2-5, with D possibly TRBD1 on 6 matching bases. The end of the DNA fits TRBJ2-7 better, so the J call may be wrong. The CDR3 runs 14 residues. The germline CDR1 and CDR2 sequences are SQVTM and ANQGSEA. The CDR3 DNA sequence: TGCAGCGTGAACCTCGGGACACCCTCCTACGAGCAGTACTTC. Amino acid sequence: CSVNLGTPSYEQYF.

The rearrangement joins TRBV15 to TRBJ1-2, with D unresolved. In germline, CDR1 is LNHNV, CDR2 YYDKDF (reference sequence). Trimming stripped 8 bases from V and 5 bases from J, with 15 bases between. CDR3 length equals 13 residues. The DNA for the CDR3 is TGTGCCACCTACGAATCTAGTTCTTATGGCTACACCTTC. Its translation: CATYESSSYGYTF. Using reference TRBV15 and TRBJ1-2 for the parts outside the CDR3, the full variable domain is DAMVIQNPRYQVTQFGKPVTLSCSQTLNHNVMYWYQQKSSQAPKLLFHYYDKDFNNEADTPDNFQSRRPNTSFCFLDIRSPGLGDTAMYLCATYESSSYGYTFGSGTRLTVV.

This clonotype has only a few counts. The chain links TRBV5-1 to TRBJ2-3, with TRBD1 matching 7 bases. CDR3 length: 15 residues. Germline CDR1 is SGHRS and CDR2 is YFSETQ. The junction had 7 bases not matched to a gene; V was cut back by 0 bases and J by 6 bases. The CDR3 is CASSLADRVTDTQYF. The CDR3 DNA reads as TGCGCCAGCAGCTTGGCTGACAGGGTAACGGATACGCAGTATTTT.

This clonotype was detected a few times. The V gene is TRBV12-3 or TRBV12-4, the J gene TRBJ2-2, with 10 bases identical to TRBD2. The CDR3 has 20 amino acids. Trimming took 0 bases from V and 6 from J; bases not matched to a gene: 16. As DNA, the CDR3 is TGTGCCAGCAGTTTAGCGAGTACTAGCGGGATATCCCTCAGTGCCGGGGAGCTGTTTTTT. Protein product: CASSLASTSGISLSAGELFF.

V gene TRBV9 combines with J gene TRBJ2-7; no definite D call. The DNA end is a closer match to TRBJ2-1, so the J assignment may be wrong. The germline CDR1 and CDR2 sequences are SGDLS and YYNGEE. The CDR3 extends over 13 amino acids. The CDR3 spells CASSVDAGLEQFF. The CDR3 bases are TGTGCCAGCAGCGTAGACGCAGGCCTTGAGCAGTTCTTC.

This clonotype appeared many times. The junction shows a germline mismatch at one end, possibly a read error. The gene calls are TRBV5-1 and TRBJ2-1; the D gene is possibly TRBD2 (6 bases). The last part of the DNA fits TRBJ2-5 better; the J call may be wrong. In germline, CDR1 is SGHRS, CDR2 YFSETQ. This CDR3 comprises 13 residues. CDR3 coding DNA: TGTGCCAGCAGCCTAGAAGCGGGAGAGACCCAGTACTTC. This translates into CASSLEAGETQYF.

The chain combines TRBV6-5 with TRBJ1-2; TRBD1 might be the D (5 bases). This CDR3 has 13 amino acids. Trimming stripped 8 bases from V and 6 bases from J, with 16 bases between. CDR1 is MNHEY and CDR2 is SVGAGI in the germline V gene. The CDR3 region has the DNA TGTGCCAGCGGAACCCACGGAGGGGATGGCTACACCTTC. Translating gives CASGTHGGDGYTF.

This sequence joins TRBV25-1 and TRBJ1-2; D is ambiguous. The CDR3 runs 12 residues. Looked up from germline, CDR1 is MGHDK and CDR2 is SYGVNS. The V and J ends lost 0 bases and 8 bases respectively, with 7 bases between them. The CDR3 spells CASSEYVSGYTF. The CDR3, as DNA: TGTGCCAGCAGTGAATACGTCTCCGGCTACACCTTC.

The J gene is TRBJ2-1, the V gene TRBV20-1, with 7 nucleotides matching TRBD2. This CDR3 spans 12 amino acids. Trimming removed 6 bases from V and 9 bases from J; junction bases left unmatched: 8. Germline V gene data show CDR1 as DFQATT and CDR2 as SNEGSKA (reference sequence). The CDR3 spells CSAGGIAPEQFF. CDR3 in DNA: TGCAGTGCCGGGGGGATAGCGCCTGAGCAGTTCTTC.

In its sample, this clonotype was seen a few times. The chain couples TRBV7-3 to TRBJ2-5; the D call may be TRBD1 or TRBD2 (5 bases each). Germline CDR1 SGHTA, CDR2 FQGTGA. V lost 1 base, J lost 9 bases, and 18 bases lay in between. The CDR3 covers 15 residues. CDR3 in DNA: TGTGCCAGCAGCTTAAAACATGGGACGGTTTTCCCCCAGTACTTC. It is translated as CASSLKHGTVFPQYF.